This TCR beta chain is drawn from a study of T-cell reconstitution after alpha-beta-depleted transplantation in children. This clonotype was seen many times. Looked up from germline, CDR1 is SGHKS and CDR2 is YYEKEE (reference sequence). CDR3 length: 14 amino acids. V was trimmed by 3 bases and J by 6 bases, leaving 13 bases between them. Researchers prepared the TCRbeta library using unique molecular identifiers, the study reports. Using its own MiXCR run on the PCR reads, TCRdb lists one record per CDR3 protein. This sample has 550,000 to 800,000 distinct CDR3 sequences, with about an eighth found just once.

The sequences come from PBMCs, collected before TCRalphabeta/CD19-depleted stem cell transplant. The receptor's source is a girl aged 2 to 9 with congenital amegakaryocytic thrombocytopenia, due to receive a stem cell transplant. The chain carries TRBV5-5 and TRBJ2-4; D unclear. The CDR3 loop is CASSSHPGSNIQYF. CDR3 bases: TGTGCCAGCAGCTCCCATCCAGGATCAAACATTCAGTACTTC.